This TCR beta chain was sequenced in a study of regulatory T cells in long-lasting Graves disease. Overall study context: With positive TSH receptor antibodies and over 5 years of antithyroid drugs, Graves' disease was considered persistent.

Arm-PCR of CDR3 regions with iRepertoire HTBI primers generated TCR beta libraries. TCRdb analysed the multiplex PCR reads with MiXCR anew, one entry per CDR3 protein. The data hold 300,000 to 350,000 distinct CDR3 sequences, with around 20% observed a single time. The sample's time point: persistent/refractory GD, antithyroid drugs over 5 years with positive TRAb. Extracted RNA from PBMCs served as the source of the TCR library. Guidelines of the American Thyroid Association were used to diagnose Graves' disease. As collected, the peripheral blood samples measured roughly 8.6 milliliters each and went into EDTA tubes. This clonotype was counted at least ten times. Sequenced material: peripheral blood mononuclear cells (PBMCs), taken when the disease was refractory, from a patient treated with antithyroid drugs. The receptor comes from a female donor with Graves disease.

CDR3 sequence reads: CSARDLRVEAAPYEQYF. The CDR3 coding sequence is TGCAGTGCTAGAGATTTGCGGGTTGAAGCAGCCCCCTACGAGCAGTACTTC. The chain uses TRBV20-1 and TRBJ2-7, with a possible D match to TRBD2 (5 bases). Trimming removed 0 bases from V and 2 bases from J, with 20 bases in between. Germline CDR1 DFQATT, CDR2 SNEGSKA (reference sequence). The CDR3 has 17 amino acids.